This TCR beta chain was recorded in a study of HIV-infected patients and healthy controls. The study, taken as a whole, reports: The diversity differences were not explained by slight age and sex differences between study cohorts. Compared with untreated HIV+ repertoires, healthy controls showed roughly threefold more distinct CDR3s and higher Shannon diversity.

This clonotype rates as medium-sized. No antigen is known for it. The repertoire came from unfractionated whole blood and reflected all unsorted peripheral T cells. As controls, some 10 uninfected healthy donors gave samples, and a few gave a couple of samples about three months apart. Per germline, CDR1 SGHKS and CDR2 YYEKEE (reference sequence). This CDR3 contains 17 residues. V was pared by 2 bases and J by 0 bases, with 15 bases between. cDNA was made from 500 ng RNA using alpha and beta constant primers. Each of the alpha and beta chains got its own library through chain-specific third strand synthesis with indices. Each CDR3 protein gets one entry after TCRdb re-called the 5' RACE reads with MiXCR. The sample holds about 11,000 distinct CDR3 sequences; under 6.5% are singletons and the top ten take around 3.6%.

The chain has TRBV5-5 and TRBJ1-5; a possible D gene is TRBD1 (6 bases). Sequencing used blood. The sequence was obtained from an adult in good health. The CDR3 DNA reads as TGTGCCAGCAGCTTCGGGACAAGTATATATAGCAATCAGCCCCAGCATTTT. It yields the protein CASSFGTSIYSNQPQHF.